The rows below give T cell receptor beta chains drawn from one sample of a study of T-cell memory formation after mild COVID-19. In TCRdb, the 5' RACE reads were re-called with MiXCR into one record per CDR3 protein. The repertoire holds about 340,000 distinct CDR3 sequences, with 10% to 15% as singletons. The sequenced sample was PBMCs or a T cell subset sorted from them (not recorded which). The receptors were gathered from a man between 18 and 29 years old who had mild COVID-19 (a few samples of this study predate the infection). Cell type and time point are not known. The CDR3 runs from the conserved cysteine through the conserved F or W. Fields, in order: clone size, J gene, D gene, V gene, CDR3 DNA, CDR3 protein. A D gene is named only where the DNA matches it firmly. Size tells how often a clone was seen (once, few, many) or the class of an expanded clone, and some rows leave it out.

>.|TRBJ2-2|.|TRBV24-1
TGTGCCACCAGTTCCCCAACCGATTCGGGACCCCTACCCGGGGAGCTGTTTTTT
CATSSPTDSGPLPGELFF
>.|TRBJ1-3|.|TRBV7-3
TGTGCCAGCAGCTCCGGTGGGGGTACTGGAAACACCATATATTTT
CASSSGGGTGNTIYF
>few|TRBJ2-2|.|TRBV28
TGTGCCAGCCATCCCTCGCCAGCGAACACCGGGGAGCTGTTTTTT
CASHPSPANTGELFF
>.|TRBJ2-5|.|TRBV24-1
TGTGCCACCAGTGCTGCGGGCCAAGAGACCCAGTACTTC
CATSAAGQETQYF
>.|TRBJ2-1|.|TRBV6-1
TGTGCCAGCAGTGAACCGGGCAGGCCCTACAATGAGCAGTTCTTC
CASSEPGRPYNEQFF
>.|TRBJ2-7|.|TRBV5-1
TGCGCCAGCAGCTTGGCCCCCGGGAGTAACTACGAGCAGTACTTC
CASSLAPGSNYEQYF
>.|TRBJ2-3|TRBD1|TRBV5-4
TGTGCCAGCAGCTCTCGGACAGGGTGGGGCACAGATACGCAGTATTTT
CASSSRTGWGTDTQYF
>.|TRBJ2-1|.|TRBV12-3/TRBV12-4
TGTGCCAGCAGCCGGGGACAGCGGGGAAACAATGAGCAGTTCTTC
CASSRGQRGNNEQFF
>.|TRBJ1-1|TRBD1|TRBV5-1
TGCGCCAGCAGCTCCCGGGACAGGGGATTGATGGCTGAAGCTTTCTTT
CASSSRDRGLMAEAFF
>.|TRBJ1-2|.|TRBV20-1
TGCAGTGCTAATGCCGTCAGGTCGGATGGCTACACCTTC
CSANAVRSDGYTF
>.|TRBJ2-7|.|TRBV5-1
TGCGCCAGCAGCTTGGCCGGCATCTACGAGCAGTACTTC
CASSLAGIYEQYF
>few|TRBJ2-1|.|TRBV7-9
TGTGCCAGCAGCGAGCCACTAGGATACAATGAGCAGTTCTTC
CASSEPLGYNEQFF
>.|TRBJ1-6|.|TRBV28
TGTGCCAGCAGTTCGGGAGCAGCAATTTATAATTCACCCCTCCACTTT
CASSSGAAIYNSPLHF
>few|TRBJ2-3|.|TRBV6-1
TGTGCCAGCAGTGAGGTCGTTGAGACGGAAGAGATGTATACGCAGTATTTT
CASSEVVETEEMYTQYF
>many|TRBJ2-7|.|TRBV3-1
TGTGCCAGCAGCCAAGATGGGTCCTACGAGCAGTACTTC
CASSQDGSYEQYF
>few|TRBJ2-3|TRBD2|TRBV7-9
TGTGCCAGCAGCTTAGCGCGGACTAGCGGGGGAGATACGCAGTATTTT
CASSLARTSGGDTQYF
>few|TRBJ2-4|.|TRBV20-1
TGCAGTGCCACCTCCGCGGCCAAAAACATTCAGTACTTC
CSATSAAKNIQYF
>few|TRBJ2-5|.|TRBV5-1
TGCGCCAGCAGCTTGGCTGGCAGGGCCCCAGGTACCCAGTACTTC
CASSLAGRAPGTQYF
>few|TRBJ2-2|.|TRBV6-1
TGTGCCTTTCGGGGTAGCGGCACCGGGGAGCTGTTTTTT
CAFRGSGTGELFF
>many|TRBJ2-1|TRBD2|TRBV10-2
TGCGCCAGCAGTGTCTTCCCGGCTAGCGGGGGGGCAGGCGGTAATGAGCAGTTCTTC
CASSVFPASGGAGGNEQFF
>once|TRBJ1-5|.|TRBV28
TGTGCCAGCAGTTTTACGCAGCCCCAGCATTTT
CASSFTQPQHF
>few|TRBJ2-3|TRBD2|TRBV7-6
TGTGCCAGCAGCTCCCAGGGACTAGCGGCAGATACGCAGTATTTT
CASSSQGLAADTQYF
>.|TRBJ2-7|.|TRBV7-2
TGTGCCAGCAGCTTATACGGGTCCTACGAGCAGTACTTC
CASSLYGSYEQYF
>few|TRBJ1-6|.|TRBV6-5
TGTGCCAGCAGTTACTCGGGGCAGGGAGGAAGCTCCTATAATTCACCCCTCCACTTT
CASSYSGQGGSSYNSPLHF
>many|TRBJ1-2|.|TRBV6-5
TGTGCCAGCAGTTACAAAGTCGCAGGGGCAATTAACTATGGCTACACCTTC
CASSYKVAGAINYGYTF
>few|TRBJ1-4|.|TRBV7-9
TGTGCCAGCAGCGGGCCGGACGGACGAAAACTGTTTTTT
CASSGPDGRKLFF
>few|TRBJ1-5|.|TRBV6-2/TRBV6-3
TGTGCCAGCAGTTACATGAGGGGTGGTCAGCCCCAGCATTTT
CASSYMRGGQPQHF
>.|TRBJ2-1|TRBD1|TRBV7-9
TGTGCCAGCAGCACAAGGGACAGCAATCAGTTCTTC
CASSTRDSNQFF
>few|TRBJ2-7|TRBD1|TRBV7-3
TGTGCCAGCAGCCCTTCACAGGGGGACGAGCAGTACTTC
CASSPSQGDEQYF
>few|TRBJ2-1|.|TRBV7-2
TGTGCCAGCAGCTTATTTCGCCCTCTTAAATCGGCAGTTTTATACAATGAGCAGTTCTTC
CASSLFRPLKSAVLYNEQFF
>.|TRBJ2-5|.|TRBV7-2
TGTGCCAGCAGCTTAGGGGCAGGGTTAGGAGAGACCCAGTACTTC
CASSLGAGLGETQYF
>.|TRBJ2-3|.|TRBV29-1
TGCAGCGTTGTAAGGGAGCACACAGATACGCAGTATTTT
CSVVREHTDTQYF
>.|TRBJ2-3|.|TRBV4-1
TGCGCCAGCAGCCAAGATAAGGGGGTCACGCAGTATTTT
CASSQDKGVTQYF